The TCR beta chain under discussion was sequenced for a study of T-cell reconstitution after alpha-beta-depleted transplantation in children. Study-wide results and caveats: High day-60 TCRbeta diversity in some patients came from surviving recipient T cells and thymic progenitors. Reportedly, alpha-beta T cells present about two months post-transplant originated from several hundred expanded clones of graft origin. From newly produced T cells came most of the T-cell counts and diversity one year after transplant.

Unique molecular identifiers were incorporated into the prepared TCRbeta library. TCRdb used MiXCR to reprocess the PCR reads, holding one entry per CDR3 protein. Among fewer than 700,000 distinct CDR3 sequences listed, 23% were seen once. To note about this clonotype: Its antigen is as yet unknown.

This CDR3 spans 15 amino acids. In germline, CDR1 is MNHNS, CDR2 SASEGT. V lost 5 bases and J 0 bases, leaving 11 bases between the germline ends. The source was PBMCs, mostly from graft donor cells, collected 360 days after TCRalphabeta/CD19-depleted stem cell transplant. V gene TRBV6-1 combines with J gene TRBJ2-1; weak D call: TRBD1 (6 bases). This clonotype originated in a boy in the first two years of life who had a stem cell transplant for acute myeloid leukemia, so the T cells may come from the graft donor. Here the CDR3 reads CASSQGQYSYNEQFF. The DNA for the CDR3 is TGTGCCAGCAGTCAAGGACAGTACTCCTACAATGAGCAGTTCTTC.